These 25 T cell receptor beta chains share one sample of origin, sequenced in a study of blood T cell repertoires in COVID-19. Clones were sequenced by immunoSEQ multiplex PCR, and TCRdb holds only the in-frame ones, with some missing. Altogether tens of thousands of clones are present, more than 75% being singletons, with the ten largest covering approximately 14%. Sequenced: peripheral blood. All receptors derive from a man in his 70s with acute or convalescent COVID-19.

The V call is TRBV7-3, the J call TRBJ1-1, with 8 bases aligning to TRBD1. The J segment lost 3 bases and the V segment lost 4 bases, leaving 4 bases of the junction unmatched. Germline lookup yields CDR1 SGHTA and CDR2 FQGTGA. The CDR3 loop spans 14 amino acids. The DNA for the CDR3 is TGTGCCAGCAGCTCGACAGGGGCGGACACTGAAGCTTTCTTT. This codes for CASSSTGADTEAFF.

The J gene is TRBJ2-2, the V gene TRBV5-1, with D possibly being TRBD1 (6 bases). CDR1 SGHRS and CDR2 YFSETQ come from the germline V gene. With 4 bases removed from V and 2 bases from J, the gap between germline ends came to 18 bases. CDR3 size: 17 residues. The DNA of the CDR3 is TGCGCCAGCAGCCCCGGACAGCGATACATTAACACCGGGGAGCTGTTTTTT. This sequence encodes CASSPGQRYINTGELFF.

The chain recombines TRBV7-2 with TRBJ2-2, with no clear D. Germline V gene sequence: CDR1 SGHTA, CDR2 FQGNSA. Trimming removed 2 bases at V and 2 bases at J, with 3 bases between. There are 13 residues in the CDR3. The CDR3 coding sequence is TGTGCCAGCAGCTTATCTAACACCGGGGAGCTGTTTTTT. It specifies CASSLSNTGELFF. The full variable domain, completed using reference TRBV7-2 and TRBJ2-2, is GAGVSQSPSNKVTEKGKDVELRCDPISGHTALYWYRQSLGQGLEFLIYFQGNSAPDKSGLPSDRFSAERTGGSVSTLTIQRTQQEDSAVYLCASSLSNTGELFFGEGSRLTVL.

The genes are TRBV19 and TRBJ2-6; D gene uncertain. V lost 2 bases to trimming and J lost 0 bases, with 17 bases between them. CDR3 size: 19 residues. The germline gives CDR1 LNHDA, CDR2 SQIVND (reference sequence). CDR3 DNA sequence: TGTGCCAGTAGTATAATAATGACACTCTCGTCCTCTGGGGCCAACGTCCTGACTTTC. Protein product: CASSIIMTLSSSGANVLTF.

The gene calls are TRBV4-1 and TRBJ2-1; 7 nucleotides agree with TRBD1. The CDR3 extends over 13 amino acids. Germline CDR1 and CDR2: MGHRA and YSYEKL. V lost 0 bases, J lost 14 bases, and 7 bases stayed unmatched. The CDR3 spells CASSQDMTGLKFF. The CDR3 region has the DNA TGCGCCAGCAGCCAAGATATGACAGGGTTAAAGTTCTTC.

The genes are TRBV27 and TRBJ1-3, with D unresolved. V lost 0 bases, J lost 0 bases, and 9 bases lay in between. The CDR3 contains 16 residues. The germline CDR1 and CDR2 sequences are MNHEY and SMNVEV (reference sequence). The CDR3 here is CASSLSRISSGNTIYF. The CDR3 DNA is TGTGCCAGCAGTTTATCCAGGATAAGCTCTGGAAACACCATATATTTT.

This chain links TRBV7-2 with TRBJ1-1, with a possible D match to TRBD1 (5 bases). Germline-derived CDR1 and CDR2 are SGHTA and FQGNSA. V dropped 3 bases and J dropped 2 bases, with 16 bases sitting between them. This CDR3 has 16 amino acids. The CDR3 loop is CASSFIAGLTNTEAFF. For the CDR3, the DNA is TGTGCCAGCAGCTTCATTGCAGGGCTAACCAACACTGAAGCTTTCTTT.

The chain carries TRBV3-1 (or the pseudogene TRBV3-2) and TRBJ2-1, with TRBD2 matching 10 bases. The germline V gene has CDR1 LGHDT and CDR2 YNNKEL (reference sequence). The length of the CDR3 is 15 residues. Losses at the gene ends were 1 base for V and 9 bases for J; bases not matched to a gene: 6. The CDR3 coding sequence is TGTGCCAGCAGCCAAGGGGGACTAGCGTTTTTTGAGCAGTTCTTC. Encoded protein: CASSQGGLAFFEQFF.

The chain joins TRBV4-1 to TRBJ2-3, with D possibly being TRBD2 (5 bases). V was clipped by 1 base and J by 8 bases, with 16 bases between them. CDR1 and CDR2 (germline): MGHRA, YSYEKL. The CDR3 covers 15 residues. The DNA of the CDR3 is TGCGCCAGCAGCCAAGGGGCGGGCAATACGGGTACGCAGTATTTT. Protein product: CASSQGAGNTGTQYF.

The chain employs TRBV28 and TRBJ1-1; D not resolved. Germline assignment: CDR1 MDHEN and CDR2 SYDVKM. The V gene lost 1 base and the J gene lost 0 bases, with 3 bases spanning the gap. The CDR3 totals 13 residues. Here the CDR3 reads CASSLSVNTEAFF. The DNA of the CDR3 is TGTGCCAGCAGTTTATCGGTGAACACTGAAGCTTTCTTT.

This chain joins TRBV6-5 and TRBJ2-3; 10 bases line up with TRBD2. V dropped 5 bases and J dropped 0; count of bases not matched to a gene: 2. CDR1 is MNHEY, CDR2 SVGAGI, per germline. This CDR3 is built from 15 residues. The CDR3 loop reads CASSSGRASTDTQYF. As DNA, the CDR3 is TGTGCCAGCAGTAGCGGGAGGGCTAGCACAGATACGCAGTATTTT.

In DNA, the CDR3 is TGTGCCAGCAGCTACGGGACAGACAACACTGGGGCTTTCTTT. It codes for CASSYGTDNTGAFF. The genes are TRBV7-8 and TRBJ1-1; 7 bases match TRBD1. This CDR3 region has 14 residues. Trimming cost V 4 bases and J 11 bases; bases outside gene matches: 13. Looked up from germline, CDR1 is SGHVS and CDR2 is FQNEAQ.

The DNA of the CDR3 is TGCGCCAGCAGCCTAGGACAGGGGCGGCAAGCTTTCTTT. Its translation is CASSLGQGRQAFF. The chain employs TRBV5-1 and TRBJ1-1; 9 bases line up with TRBD1. The CDR3 is 13 amino acids. V was pared by 4 bases and J by 9 bases, with 7 bases of the junction left unmatched. CDR1 is SGHRS, CDR2 YFSETQ, per germline.

The genes are TRBV6-5 and TRBJ2-3; TRBD2 might be the D (5 bases). CDR1 MNHEY and CDR2 SVGAGI come from the germline V gene. With 6 bases removed from V and 5 bases from J, the gap between germline ends came to 12 bases. This CDR3 is built from 13 residues. CDR3 sequence (DNA): TGTGCCAGCAGATCCGCCGGGATAGATACGCAGTATTTT. It codes for CASRSAGIDTQYF.

V and J are TRBV19 and TRBJ2-7; tentatively, D is TRBD1 (5 bases). Per germline, CDR1 LNHDA and CDR2 SQIVND (reference sequence). Trimming cost V 5 bases and J 4 bases, with 18 bases left between them. The CDR3 totals 15 residues. The CDR3 spells CASSPSLGQFYEQYF. The CDR3 nucleotides are TGTGCCAGTAGTCCCTCCCTGGGGCAATTTTACGAGCAGTACTTC.

The V call is TRBV4-1, the J call TRBJ2-5; tentative D call: TRBD2 (6 bases). Germline CDR1 MGHRA, CDR2 YSYEKL. The CDR3 runs 13 residues. Trimming removed 8 bases at V and 1 base at J, with 11 bases between. The CDR3: CASGLGLQETQYF. CDR3 DNA: TGCGCCAGCGGACTGGGACTCCAAGAGACCCAGTACTTC.

The chain recombines TRBV5-6 with TRBJ2-4; D possibly corresponds to TRBD2 (5 bases). The germline V gene encodes CDR1 SGHDT and CDR2 YYEEEE. CDR3 length: 15 residues. The V and J ends lost 3 bases and 0 bases respectively, with 10 bases between them. CDR3 amino acids: CASSSPGEAKNIQYF. In DNA, the CDR3 is TGTGCCAGCAGCTCCCCCGGGGAAGCCAAAAACATTCAGTACTTC.

This chain joins TRBV12-3 or TRBV12-4 and TRBJ1-5, with D hard to call. Trimming took 4 bases from V and 4 from J, leaving 5 bases between them. CDR3 size: 12 residues. CDR3 in amino acids: CASSSQNQPQHF. CDR3 DNA: TGTGCCAGCAGTTCACAGAATCAGCCCCAGCATTTT.

The chain recombines TRBV5-6 with TRBJ2-7; 12 bases are shared with TRBD1. V was clipped by 5 bases and J by 5 bases; unmatched bases: 8. This CDR3 region has 15 residues. Germline-derived CDR1 and CDR2 are SGHDT and YYEEEE. The CDR3 nucleotides read TGTGCCAGCAGTCTTCAGGGACAGGGGGCGAACGAGCAGTACGTC. It translates to CASSLQGQGANEQYV.

The V call is TRBV7-2, the J call TRBJ2-5; 10 bases agree with TRBD2. This CDR3 spans 14 amino acids. Germline CDR1 SGHTA, CDR2 FQGNSA. Losses at the gene ends were 4 bases for V and 3 bases for J; bases not matched to a gene: 2. Here the CDR3 DNA reads TGTGCCAGCAGCTCTAGCGGGAGTAAAGAGACCCAGTACTTC. As protein: CASSSSGSKETQYF. Full variable domain (remainder filled in from reference TRBV7-2 and TRBJ2-5): GAGVSQSPSNKVTEKGKDVELRCDPISGHTALYWYRQSLGQGLEFLIYFQGNSAPDKSGLPSDRFSAERTGGSVSTLTIQRTQQEDSAVYLCASSSSGSKETQYFGPGTRLLVL.

CDR3 amino acids: CASSLPRGRVGETQYF. As DNA, the CDR3 is TGTGCCAGCAGTTTGCCGAGGGGGCGGGTCGGCGAGACCCAGTACTTC. The V call is TRBV6-2 or TRBV6-3, the J call TRBJ2-5; 7 bases are shared with TRBD1. J lost 5 bases, V lost 4 bases, and 13 bases had no gene match. This CDR3 has 16 residues. Germline CDR1 reads MNHEY; CDR2 reads SVGEGT.

The V call is TRBV19, the J call TRBJ2-7, with 12 positions matching TRBD1. Germline V gene data show CDR1 as LNHDA and CDR2 as SQIVND (reference sequence). The CDR3 totals 15 residues. The ends lost 5 bases at V and 5 bases at J; junction bases unmatched: 7. The CDR3 region is CASSPGTGGEDEQYF. In DNA form, the CDR3 reads TGTGCCAGTAGTCCAGGGACAGGGGGCGAGGACGAGCAGTACTTC.

The V call is TRBV7-2, the J call TRBJ2-7; possible D gene TRBD2, 6 bases. The CDR3 sequence is 12 residues long. In germline, CDR1 is SGHTA, CDR2 FQGNSA. Trimming left V 3 bases short and J 6 bases short, with 9 bases between. The CDR3 sequence: CASSFTGVEQYF. CDR3 DNA: TGTGCCAGCAGCTTTACGGGGGTCGAGCAGTACTTC.

A single count supports this clone. The V call is TRBV5-1, the J call TRBJ2-5; the D is unclear. V shed 0 bases and J shed 5 bases, with 17 bases lying between them. Germline V gene lookup returns CDR1 SGHRS and CDR2 YFSETQ. CDR3 length equals 16 residues. The CDR3 coding sequence is TGCGCCAGCAGCTTGGAGCAGGCATTTGCTGAGGAGACCCAGTACTTC. Translation: CASSLEQAFAEETQYF. The whole variable domain, filled in from reference TRBV5-1 and TRBJ2-5, reads KAGVTQTPRYLIKTRGQQVTLSCSPISGHRSVSWYQQTPGQGLQFLFEYFSETQRNKGNFPGRFSGRQFSNSRSEMNVSTLELGDSALYLCASSLEQAFAEETQYFGPGTRLLVL.

V gene TRBV9 combines with J gene TRBJ2-7; TRBD1 aligns across 7 bases. Germline-derived CDR1 and CDR2 are SGDLS and YYNGEE. The CDR3 length is 11 residues. In DNA, the CDR3 is TGTGCCAGCAGCACCCACAGGGGAAGGGACGTC. This encodes CASSTHRGRDV.